This is a list of T cell receptor beta chains from one sample in a study of T cell responses to AZD1222 COVID-19 vaccine. Sequencing was performed with immunoSEQ multiplex PCR; in TCRdb, only in-frame clones are kept and a portion is missing. This sample has 150,000 to 200,000 clones, with around 94% found just once. The sample here was peripheral blood, taken 28 days after the second dose of the MenACWY control vaccine. These receptors all come from an adult who received the MenACWY meningococcal vaccine as a control. Each CDR3 is given with its conserved first and last residue. D genes are given only for firm matches. Size is omitted from some rows. Given values are once, few, many or a class for expanded clones.

CDR3: CASSLKNTGEGTEAFF; DNA: TGTGCTAGCAGCCTAAAAAATACAGGGGAGGGGACTGAAGCTTTCTTT; J: TRBJ1-1; D: TRBD1; V: TRBV7-7; size: -
CDR3: CASSQVGGDYGYTF; DNA: TGCGCCAGCAGCCAAGTGGGGGGGGACTATGGCTACACCTTC; J: TRBJ1-2; D: -; V: TRBV4-3; size: -
CDR3: CASTAGAPEYTEAFF; DNA: TGTGCCAGCACCGCGGGGGCCCCCGAGTACACTGAAGCTTTCTTT; J: TRBJ1-1; D: -; V: TRBV25-1; size: -
CDR3: CASSLRLAGAADTQYF; DNA: TGTGCCAGCAGCCTACGACTAGCGGGAGCAGCAGATACGCAGTATTTT; J: TRBJ2-3; D: TRBD2; V: TRBV3-1/TRBV3-2; size: -
CDR3: CAWRPGVQGIYGYTF; DNA: TGTGCCTGGAGACCGGGGGTTCAGGGGATCTATGGCTACACCTTC; J: TRBJ1-2; D: -; V: TRBV30; size: -
CDR3: CASSPPKAPLEDTQYF; DNA: TGTGCCAGCAGCCCTCCTAAGGCGCCCCTGGAAGATACGCAGTATTTT; J: TRBJ2-3; D: -; V: TRBV3-1/TRBV3-2; size: -
CDR3: CASSVQGGGNSPLHF; DNA: TGTGCCAGCAGCGTACAGGGGGGAGGTAATTCACCCCTCCACTTT; J: TRBJ1-6; D: TRBD1; V: TRBV7-8; size: once
CDR3: CASSFFRGRVSGTGELFF; DNA: TGCGCCAGCAGCTTCTTTCGCGGGAGGGTTTCGGGCACCGGGGAGCTGTTTTTT; J: TRBJ2-2; D: TRBD2; V: TRBV5-1; size: -
CDR3: CASSLQDSRALHF; DNA: TGTGCCAGTAGTCTACAGGACAGTCGGGCCCTCCACTTT; J: TRBJ1-6; D: -; V: TRBV19; size: -
CDR3: CASSFNPGNTGELFF; DNA: TGTGCCAGCAGCTTCAATCCAGGGAACACCGGGGAGCTGTTTTTT; J: TRBJ2-2; D: -; V: TRBV5-6; size: -
CDR3: CASSFSVAQPQHF; DNA: TGTGCCAGCAGTTTCAGCGTCGCTCAGCCCCAGCATTTT; J: TRBJ1-5; D: -; V: TRBV27; size: -
CDR3: CASSQDTSGVPYNEQFF; DNA: TGCGCCAGCAGCCAAGATACTAGCGGAGTTCCCTACAATGAGCAGTTCTTC; J: TRBJ2-1; D: TRBD2; V: TRBV4-3; size: -
CDR3: CASSRRLRRGQGYTF; DNA: TGCGCCAGCAGTCGACGTTTACGGAGGGGGCAGGGCTACACCTTC; J: TRBJ1-2; D: TRBD1; V: TRBV23-1; size: -
CDR3: CASKFREGLGNEQFF; DNA: TGTGCCAGTAAGTTCCGGGAGGGCCTCGGCAATGAGCAGTTCTTC; J: TRBJ2-1; D: TRBD2; V: TRBV19; size: -
CDR3: CASSAGQSHTEAFF; DNA: TGTGCCAGCAGCGCGGGACAGTCCCACACTGAAGCTTTCTTT; J: TRBJ1-1; D: TRBD1; V: TRBV9; size: -
CDR3: CASTDASEGIQYF; DNA: TGTGCCAGCACGGACGCGTCGGAAGGCATTCAGTACTTC; J: TRBJ2-4; D: -; V: TRBV7-8; size: -
CDR3: CASIDRNQETQYF; DNA: TGTGCCAGTATTGACAGAAACCAAGAGACCCAGTACTTC; J: TRBJ2-5; D: -; V: TRBV2; size: -
CDR3: CASSRPGQGVGEQFF; DNA: TGTGCCAGCAGTCGACCCGGACAGGGGGTGGGTGAGCAGTTCTTC; J: TRBJ2-1; D: TRBD1; V: TRBV28; size: -
CDR3: CASSRMGNYGYTF; DNA: TGTGCCAGCAGCCGGATGGGTAACTATGGCTACACCTTC; J: TRBJ1-2; D: -; V: TRBV12-3/TRBV12-4; size: -
CDR3: CASSLDATPGSPLHF; DNA: TGCGCCAGCAGCTTGGACGCAACCCCAGGGTCACCCCTCCACTTT; J: TRBJ1-6; D: -; V: TRBV5-1; size: -
CDR3: CASSLGHSPGNTIYF; DNA: TGTGCCAGCAGCCTAGGACATTCTCCTGGAAACACCATATATTTT; J: TRBJ1-3; D: -; V: TRBV7-8; size: -
CDR3: CASSYKSYEQYF; DNA: TGTGCCAGCAGTTATAAGAGCTACGAGCAGTACTTC; J: TRBJ2-7; D: -; V: TRBV6-1; size: -
CDR3: CASSIAQGPNNEQFF; DNA: TGTGCCAGTAGTATAGCCCAGGGCCCAAACAATGAGCAGTTCTTC; J: TRBJ2-1; D: -; V: TRBV19; size: once
CDR3: CASSEGLFQTLATNEKLFF; DNA: TGTGCCAGCAGTGAAGGGTTGTTCCAAACGCTAGCAACTAATGAAAAACTGTTTTTT; J: TRBJ1-4; D: -; V: TRBV6-1; size: few
CDR3: CASSPTGTSGRSSYNEQFF; DNA: TGCGCCAGCAGCCCGACCGGGACTAGCGGGAGGAGCTCCTACAATGAGCAGTTCTTC; J: TRBJ2-1; D: TRBD2; V: TRBV4-3; size: -
CDR3: CASSSPLRDRVGHEQFF; DNA: TGTGCCAGCAGTTCACCTTTACGGGACAGGGTGGGGCATGAGCAGTTCTTC; J: TRBJ2-1; D: TRBD1; V: TRBV27; size: once
CDR3: CASSSTRSKSEQYF; DNA: TGTGCCAGCAGCAGTACGCGTTCCAAAAGCGAGCAGTACTTC; J: TRBJ2-7; D: -; V: TRBV4-2; size: -
CDR3: CASSFAAGELFF; DNA: TGTGCCAGCAGCTTCGCCGCCGGGGAGCTGTTTTTT; J: TRBJ2-2; D: -; V: TRBV7-3; size: -
CDR3: CASSASGVPGGELFF; DNA: TGTGCCAGCAGCGCTAGCGGGGTCCCTGGCGGGGAGCTGTTTTTT; J: TRBJ2-2; D: TRBD2; V: TRBV9; size: -
CDR3: CAWNTGEYEQYF; DNA: TGTGCCTGGAATACGGGAGAATACGAGCAGTACTTC; J: TRBJ2-7; D: -; V: TRBV30; size: once
CDR3: CAWSVWGDTEAFF; DNA: TGTGCCTGGAGTGTATGGGGAGACACTGAAGCTTTCTTT; J: TRBJ1-1; D: -; V: TRBV30; size: -
CDR3: CASSHRDTGHLRPNQPQHF; DNA: TGCGCCAGCAGTCATCGGGATACGGGACACCTCCGGCCCAATCAGCCCCAGCATTTT; J: TRBJ1-5; D: -; V: TRBV23-1; size: -
CDR3: CASSTSGWVNTGELFF; DNA: TGTGCCAGCAGTACCAGTGGATGGGTGAACACCGGGGAGCTGTTTTTT; J: TRBJ2-2; D: -; V: TRBV6-2/TRBV6-3; size: -
CDR3: CASSYRQAPEKLFF; DNA: TGTGCCAGCAGTTACCGCCAAGCCCCTGAAAAACTGTTTTTT; J: TRBJ1-4; D: -; V: TRBV6-5; size: -
CDR3: CASSLLGHLFSSGANVLTF; DNA: TGTGCCAGCAGTTTATTAGGACACCTATTTAGCTCTGGGGCCAACGTCCTGACTTTC; J: TRBJ2-6; D: -; V: TRBV27; size: -
CDR3: CASSWDRGRGKLFF; DNA: TGTGCCAGCAGCTGGGACAGGGGGCGAGGAAAACTGTTTTTT; J: TRBJ1-4; D: TRBD1; V: TRBV7-8; size: -
CDR3: CSVGLVYNEQFF; DNA: TGCAGCGTTGGACTAGTCTACAATGAGCAGTTCTTC; J: TRBJ2-1; D: -; V: TRBV29-1; size: -
CDR3: CASSYTGGDGRTEAFF; DNA: TGTGCCAGCAGTTATACAGGGGGCGATGGGAGGACTGAAGCTTTCTTT; J: TRBJ1-1; D: TRBD1; V: TRBV28; size: -
CDR3: CASSMGQGAYEQYF; DNA: TGTGCCAGTAGTATGGGACAGGGGGCCTACGAGCAGTACTTC; J: TRBJ2-7; D: TRBD1; V: TRBV19; size: -
CDR3: CASSLTSGGDYGYTF; DNA: TGCGCCAGCAGCTTGACGTCAGGGGGCGACTATGGCTACACCTTC; J: TRBJ1-2; D: TRBD1; V: TRBV5-1; size: -
CDR3: CASSPSGTPSYNEQFF; DNA: TGTGCCAGCTCACCATCCGGGACTCCCTCCTACAATGAGCAGTTCTTC; J: TRBJ2-1; D: -; V: TRBV18; size: -
CDR3: CASGAGGTDTQYF; DNA: TGTGCCAGCGGCGCAGGGGGCACAGATACGCAGTATTTT; J: TRBJ2-3; D: -; V: TRBV9; size: -
CDR3: CASSQGIQGQAEAFF; DNA: TGTGCCAGCAGCCAAGGGATACAAGGGCAGGCTGAAGCTTTCTTT; J: TRBJ1-1; D: -; V: TRBV3-1/TRBV3-2; size: -
CDR3: CASSYDGGSRGDGYTF; DNA: TGTGCCAGCAGTTACGACGGGGGTTCCAGGGGGGATGGCTACACCTTC; J: TRBJ1-2; D: TRBD1; V: TRBV6-2/TRBV6-3; size: -
CDR3: CASSVLSNTEAFF; DNA: TGTGCCAGCAGCGTGCTTTCGAACACTGAAGCTTTCTTT; J: TRBJ1-1; D: -; V: TRBV11-3; size: -
CDR3: CASSTRDRGRMETQYF; DNA: TGTGCCAGCAGCACCCGGGACAGGGGGCGGATGGAGACCCAGTACTTC; J: TRBJ2-5; D: TRBD1; V: TRBV9; size: once
CDR3: CASSLGAVNTGELFF; DNA: TGTGCCAGCAGCTTAGGGGCAGTTAACACCGGGGAGCTGTTTTTT; J: TRBJ2-2; D: -; V: TRBV7-9; size: -
CDR3: CASSKALQFGYNEQFF; DNA: TGTGCCAGCAGCAAAGCGCTCCAGTTCGGATACAATGAGCAGTTCTTC; J: TRBJ2-1; D: -; V: TRBV21-1; size: -
CDR3: CASSKWDGTNEKLFF; DNA: TGTGCCAGTAGTAAGTGGGACGGAACTAATGAAAAACTGTTTTTT; J: TRBJ1-4; D: -; V: TRBV19; size: -